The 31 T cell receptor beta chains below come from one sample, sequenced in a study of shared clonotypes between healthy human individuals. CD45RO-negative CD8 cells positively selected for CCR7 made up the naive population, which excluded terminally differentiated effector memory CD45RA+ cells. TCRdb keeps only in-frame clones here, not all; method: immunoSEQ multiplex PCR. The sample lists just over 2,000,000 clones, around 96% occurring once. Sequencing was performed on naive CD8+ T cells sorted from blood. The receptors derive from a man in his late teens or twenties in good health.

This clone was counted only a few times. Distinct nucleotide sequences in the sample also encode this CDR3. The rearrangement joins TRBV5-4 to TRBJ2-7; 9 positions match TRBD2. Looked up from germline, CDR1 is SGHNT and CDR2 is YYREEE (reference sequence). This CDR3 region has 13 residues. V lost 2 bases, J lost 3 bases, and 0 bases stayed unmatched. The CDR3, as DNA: TGTGCCAGCAGCTTTAGCGGGAGCTACGAGCAGTACTTC. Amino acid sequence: CASSFSGSYEQYF.

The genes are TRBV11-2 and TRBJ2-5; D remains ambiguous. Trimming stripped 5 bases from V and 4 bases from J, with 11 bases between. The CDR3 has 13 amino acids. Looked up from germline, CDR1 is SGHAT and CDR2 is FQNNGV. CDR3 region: CASSPPSRETQYF. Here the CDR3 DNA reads TGTGCCAGCAGCCCACCGTCACGAGAGACCCAGTACTTC.

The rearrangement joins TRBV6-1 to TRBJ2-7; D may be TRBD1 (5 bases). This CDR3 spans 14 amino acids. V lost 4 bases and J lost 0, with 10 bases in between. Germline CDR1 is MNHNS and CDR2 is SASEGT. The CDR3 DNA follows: TGTGCCAGCAGTGGACGACAGACCTCCTACGAGCAGTACTTC. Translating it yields CASSGRQTSYEQYF.

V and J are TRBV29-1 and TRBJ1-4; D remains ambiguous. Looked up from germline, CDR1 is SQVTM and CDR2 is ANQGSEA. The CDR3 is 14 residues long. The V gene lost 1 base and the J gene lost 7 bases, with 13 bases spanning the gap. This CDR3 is CSVEGQEESEKLFF. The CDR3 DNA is TGCAGCGTTGAAGGTCAAGAGGAGAGTGAAAAACTGTTTTTT.

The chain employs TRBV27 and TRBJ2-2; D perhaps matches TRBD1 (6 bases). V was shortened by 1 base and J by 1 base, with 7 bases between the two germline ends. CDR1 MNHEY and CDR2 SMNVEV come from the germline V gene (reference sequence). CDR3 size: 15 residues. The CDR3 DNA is TGTGCCAGCAGTTTATTGACAGGGAACACCGGGGAGCTGTTTTTT. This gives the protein CASSLLTGNTGELFF.

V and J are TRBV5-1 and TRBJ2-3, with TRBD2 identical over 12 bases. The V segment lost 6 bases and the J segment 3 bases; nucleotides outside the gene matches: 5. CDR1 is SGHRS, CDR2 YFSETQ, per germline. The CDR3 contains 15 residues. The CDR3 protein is CASTLGLAGTDTQYF. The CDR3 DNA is TGCGCCAGCACCCTCGGACTAGCGGGGACAGATACGCAGTATTTT.

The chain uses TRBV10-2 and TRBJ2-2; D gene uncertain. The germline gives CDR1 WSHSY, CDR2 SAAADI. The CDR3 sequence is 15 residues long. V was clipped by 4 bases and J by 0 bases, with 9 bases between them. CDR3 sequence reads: CASSGALANTGELFF. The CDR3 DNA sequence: TGCGCCAGCAGTGGCGCGTTAGCGAACACCGGGGAGCTGTTTTTT.

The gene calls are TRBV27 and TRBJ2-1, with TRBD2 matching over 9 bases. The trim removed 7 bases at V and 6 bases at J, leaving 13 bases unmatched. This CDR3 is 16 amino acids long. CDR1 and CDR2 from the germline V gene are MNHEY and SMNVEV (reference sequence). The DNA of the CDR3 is TGTGCCAGCAATCAACGAGCTATAGCGGGAGCCAATGAGCAGTTCTTC. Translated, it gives CASNQRAIAGANEQFF.

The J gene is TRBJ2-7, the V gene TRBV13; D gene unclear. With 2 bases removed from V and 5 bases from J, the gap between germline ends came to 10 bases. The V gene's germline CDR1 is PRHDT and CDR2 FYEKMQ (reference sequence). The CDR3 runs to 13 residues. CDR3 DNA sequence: TGTGCCAGCAGCTTATTGAATGGGGACGAGCAGTACTTC. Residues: CASSLLNGDEQYF.

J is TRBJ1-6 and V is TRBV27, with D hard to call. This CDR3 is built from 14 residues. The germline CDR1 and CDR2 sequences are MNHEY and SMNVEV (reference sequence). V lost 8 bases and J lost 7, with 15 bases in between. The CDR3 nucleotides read TGTGCCAGCGGGTTGGACGGGGTCAATTCACCCCTCCACTTT. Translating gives CASGLDGVNSPLHF.

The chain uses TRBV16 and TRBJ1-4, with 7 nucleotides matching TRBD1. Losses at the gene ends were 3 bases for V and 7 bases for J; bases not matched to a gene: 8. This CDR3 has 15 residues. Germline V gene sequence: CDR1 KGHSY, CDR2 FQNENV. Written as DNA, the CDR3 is TGTGCCAGCAGCCATGGGGGACAGTCTACTGAAAAACTGTTTTTT. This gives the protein CASSHGGQSTEKLFF.

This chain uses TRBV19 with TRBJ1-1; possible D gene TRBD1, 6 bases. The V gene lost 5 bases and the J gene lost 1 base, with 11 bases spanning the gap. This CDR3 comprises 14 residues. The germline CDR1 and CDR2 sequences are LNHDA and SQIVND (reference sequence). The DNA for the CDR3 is TGTGCCAGTAGTCCGAGGACAGCGAACACTGAAGCTTTCTTT. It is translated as CASSPRTANTEAFF.

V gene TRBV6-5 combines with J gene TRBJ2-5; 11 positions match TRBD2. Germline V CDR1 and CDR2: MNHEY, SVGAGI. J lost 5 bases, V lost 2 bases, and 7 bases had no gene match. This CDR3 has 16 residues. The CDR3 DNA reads TGTGCCAGCAGTTACACCAATAGCGGGAGGGGCGAGACCCAGTACTTC. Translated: CASSYTNSGRGETQYF.

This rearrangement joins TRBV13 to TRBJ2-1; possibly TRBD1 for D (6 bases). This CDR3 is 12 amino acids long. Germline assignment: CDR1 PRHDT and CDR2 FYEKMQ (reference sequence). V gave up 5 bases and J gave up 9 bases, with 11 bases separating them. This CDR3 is CASSTGFAEQFF. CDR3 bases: TGTGCCAGCAGCACAGGGTTCGCTGAGCAGTTCTTC.

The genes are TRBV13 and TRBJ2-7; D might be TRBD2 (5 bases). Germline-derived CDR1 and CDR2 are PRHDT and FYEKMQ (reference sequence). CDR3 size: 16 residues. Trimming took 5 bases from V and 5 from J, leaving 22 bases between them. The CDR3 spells CASSPGELVMPHEQYF. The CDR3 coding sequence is TGTGCCAGCAGCCCCGGGGAACTAGTCATGCCCCACGAGCAGTACTTC.

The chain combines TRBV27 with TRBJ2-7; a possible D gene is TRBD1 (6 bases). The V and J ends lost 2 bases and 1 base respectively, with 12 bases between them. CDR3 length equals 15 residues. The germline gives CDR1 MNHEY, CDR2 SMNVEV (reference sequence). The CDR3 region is CASSLVGGDSYEQYF. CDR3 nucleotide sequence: TGTGCCAGCAGTTTAGTAGGGGGAGATTCCTACGAGCAGTACTTC.

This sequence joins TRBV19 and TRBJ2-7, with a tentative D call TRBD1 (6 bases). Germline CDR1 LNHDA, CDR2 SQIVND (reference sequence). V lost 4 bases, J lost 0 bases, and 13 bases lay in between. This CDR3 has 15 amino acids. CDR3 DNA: TGTGCCAGTAGTAAGATGAGGGACAACTCCTACGAGCAGTACTTC. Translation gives CASSKMRDNSYEQYF.

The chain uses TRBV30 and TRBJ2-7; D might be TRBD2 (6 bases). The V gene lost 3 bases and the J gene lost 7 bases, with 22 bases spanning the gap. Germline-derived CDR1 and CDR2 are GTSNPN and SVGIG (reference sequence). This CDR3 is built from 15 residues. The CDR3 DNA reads TGTGCCTGGAGCGGAGGGATGGGCACCTCCAGGGAGCAGTACTTC. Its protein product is CAWSGGMGTSREQYF.

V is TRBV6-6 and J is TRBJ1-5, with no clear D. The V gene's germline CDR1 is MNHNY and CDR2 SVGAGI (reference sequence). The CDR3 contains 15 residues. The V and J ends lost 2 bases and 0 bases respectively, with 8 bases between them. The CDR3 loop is CASSYPDLSNQPQHF. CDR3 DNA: TGTGCCAGCAGTTACCCGGACCTTAGCAATCAGCCCCAGCATTTT.

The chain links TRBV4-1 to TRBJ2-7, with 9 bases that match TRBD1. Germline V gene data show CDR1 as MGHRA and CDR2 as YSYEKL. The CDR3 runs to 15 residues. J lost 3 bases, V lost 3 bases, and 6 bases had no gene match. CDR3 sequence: CASSHRTGDVYEQYF. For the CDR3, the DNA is TGCGCCAGCAGCCATCGGACAGGGGACGTCTACGAGCAGTACTTC.

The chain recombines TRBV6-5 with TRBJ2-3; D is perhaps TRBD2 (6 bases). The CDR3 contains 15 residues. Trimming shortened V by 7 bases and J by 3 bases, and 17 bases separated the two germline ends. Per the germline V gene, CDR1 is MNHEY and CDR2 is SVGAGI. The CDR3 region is CASNDRGFVTDTQYF. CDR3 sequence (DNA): TGTGCCAGCAACGATCGGGGGTTTGTGACAGATACGCAGTATTTT.

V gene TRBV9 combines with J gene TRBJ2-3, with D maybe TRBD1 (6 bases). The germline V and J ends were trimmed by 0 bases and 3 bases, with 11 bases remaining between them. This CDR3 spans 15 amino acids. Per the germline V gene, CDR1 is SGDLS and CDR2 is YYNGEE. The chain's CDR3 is CASSVEQGRTDTQYF. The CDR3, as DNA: TGTGCCAGCAGCGTAGAACAGGGAAGGACAGATACGCAGTATTTT.

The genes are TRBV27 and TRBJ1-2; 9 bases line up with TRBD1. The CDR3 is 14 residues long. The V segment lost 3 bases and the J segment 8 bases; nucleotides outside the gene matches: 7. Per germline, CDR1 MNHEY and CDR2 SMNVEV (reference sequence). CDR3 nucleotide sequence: TGTGCCAGCAGTTTGACAGGGGGGAATGGCGGCTACACCTTC. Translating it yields CASSLTGGNGGYTF.

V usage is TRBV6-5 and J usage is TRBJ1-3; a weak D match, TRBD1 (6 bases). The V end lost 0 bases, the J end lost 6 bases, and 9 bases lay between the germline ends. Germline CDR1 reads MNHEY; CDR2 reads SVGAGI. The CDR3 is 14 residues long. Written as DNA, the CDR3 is TGTGCCAGCAGTTACTCGGGGGCGGCAAACACCATATATTTT. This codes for CASSYSGAANTIYF.

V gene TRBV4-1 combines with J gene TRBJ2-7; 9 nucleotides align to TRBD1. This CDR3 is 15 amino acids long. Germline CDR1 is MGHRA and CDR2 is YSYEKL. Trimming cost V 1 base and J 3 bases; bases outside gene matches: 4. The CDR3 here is CASSQAQTGGYEQYF. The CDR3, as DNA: TGCGCCAGCAGCCAAGCTCAGACAGGGGGCTACGAGCAGTACTTC.

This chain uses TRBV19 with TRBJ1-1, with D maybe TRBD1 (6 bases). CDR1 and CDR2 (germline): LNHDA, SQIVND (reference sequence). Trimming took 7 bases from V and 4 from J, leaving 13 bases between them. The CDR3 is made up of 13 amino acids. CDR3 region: CASTTTGLTEAFF. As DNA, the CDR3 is TGTGCCAGTACCACGACAGGACTCACTGAAGCTTTCTTT.

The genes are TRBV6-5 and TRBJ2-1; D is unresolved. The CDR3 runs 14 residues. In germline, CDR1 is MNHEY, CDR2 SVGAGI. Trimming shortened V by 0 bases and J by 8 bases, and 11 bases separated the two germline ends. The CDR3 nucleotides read TGTGCCAGCAGTTACTCCCTCGGATCGGATGAGCAGTTCTTC. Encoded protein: CASSYSLGSDEQFF.

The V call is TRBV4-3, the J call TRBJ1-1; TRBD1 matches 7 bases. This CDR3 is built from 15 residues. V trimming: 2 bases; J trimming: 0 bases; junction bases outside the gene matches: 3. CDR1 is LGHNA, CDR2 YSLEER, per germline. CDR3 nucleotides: TGCGCCAGCAGCCAATCGACAGGGTTGAACACTGAAGCTTTCTTT. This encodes CASSQSTGLNTEAFF.

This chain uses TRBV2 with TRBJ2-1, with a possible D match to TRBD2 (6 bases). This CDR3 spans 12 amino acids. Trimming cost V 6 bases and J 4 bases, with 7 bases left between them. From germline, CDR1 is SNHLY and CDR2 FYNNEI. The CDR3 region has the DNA TGTGCCAGCAGGGAGGGATACAATGAGCAGTTCTTC. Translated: CASREGYNEQFF.

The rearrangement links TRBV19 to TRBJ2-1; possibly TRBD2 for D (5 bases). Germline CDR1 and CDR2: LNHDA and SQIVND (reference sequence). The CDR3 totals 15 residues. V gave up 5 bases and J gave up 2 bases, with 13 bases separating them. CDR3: CASSQSGNPYNEQFF. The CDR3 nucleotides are TGTGCCAGTAGTCAGTCGGGGAACCCCTACAATGAGCAGTTCTTC.

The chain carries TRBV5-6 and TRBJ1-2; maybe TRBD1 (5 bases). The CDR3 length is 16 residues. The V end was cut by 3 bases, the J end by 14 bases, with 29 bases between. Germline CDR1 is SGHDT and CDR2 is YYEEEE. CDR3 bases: TGTGCCAGCAGCTCGGCAAGCGGCGTCTATGGGACGGCTCGGACCTTC. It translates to CASSSASGVYGTARTF.